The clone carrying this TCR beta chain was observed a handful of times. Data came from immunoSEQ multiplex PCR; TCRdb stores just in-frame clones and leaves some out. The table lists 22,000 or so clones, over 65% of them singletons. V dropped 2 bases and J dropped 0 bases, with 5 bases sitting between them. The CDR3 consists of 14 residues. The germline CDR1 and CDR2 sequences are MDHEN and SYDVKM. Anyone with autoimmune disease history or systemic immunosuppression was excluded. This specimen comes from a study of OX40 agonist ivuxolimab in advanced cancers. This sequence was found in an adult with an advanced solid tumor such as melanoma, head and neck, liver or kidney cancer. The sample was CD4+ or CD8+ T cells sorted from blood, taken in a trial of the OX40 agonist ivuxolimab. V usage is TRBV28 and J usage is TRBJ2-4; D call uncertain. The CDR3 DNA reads TGTGCCAGCAGTTTAACTGGAGCCAAAAACATTCAGTACTTC. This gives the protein CASSLTGAKNIQYF.